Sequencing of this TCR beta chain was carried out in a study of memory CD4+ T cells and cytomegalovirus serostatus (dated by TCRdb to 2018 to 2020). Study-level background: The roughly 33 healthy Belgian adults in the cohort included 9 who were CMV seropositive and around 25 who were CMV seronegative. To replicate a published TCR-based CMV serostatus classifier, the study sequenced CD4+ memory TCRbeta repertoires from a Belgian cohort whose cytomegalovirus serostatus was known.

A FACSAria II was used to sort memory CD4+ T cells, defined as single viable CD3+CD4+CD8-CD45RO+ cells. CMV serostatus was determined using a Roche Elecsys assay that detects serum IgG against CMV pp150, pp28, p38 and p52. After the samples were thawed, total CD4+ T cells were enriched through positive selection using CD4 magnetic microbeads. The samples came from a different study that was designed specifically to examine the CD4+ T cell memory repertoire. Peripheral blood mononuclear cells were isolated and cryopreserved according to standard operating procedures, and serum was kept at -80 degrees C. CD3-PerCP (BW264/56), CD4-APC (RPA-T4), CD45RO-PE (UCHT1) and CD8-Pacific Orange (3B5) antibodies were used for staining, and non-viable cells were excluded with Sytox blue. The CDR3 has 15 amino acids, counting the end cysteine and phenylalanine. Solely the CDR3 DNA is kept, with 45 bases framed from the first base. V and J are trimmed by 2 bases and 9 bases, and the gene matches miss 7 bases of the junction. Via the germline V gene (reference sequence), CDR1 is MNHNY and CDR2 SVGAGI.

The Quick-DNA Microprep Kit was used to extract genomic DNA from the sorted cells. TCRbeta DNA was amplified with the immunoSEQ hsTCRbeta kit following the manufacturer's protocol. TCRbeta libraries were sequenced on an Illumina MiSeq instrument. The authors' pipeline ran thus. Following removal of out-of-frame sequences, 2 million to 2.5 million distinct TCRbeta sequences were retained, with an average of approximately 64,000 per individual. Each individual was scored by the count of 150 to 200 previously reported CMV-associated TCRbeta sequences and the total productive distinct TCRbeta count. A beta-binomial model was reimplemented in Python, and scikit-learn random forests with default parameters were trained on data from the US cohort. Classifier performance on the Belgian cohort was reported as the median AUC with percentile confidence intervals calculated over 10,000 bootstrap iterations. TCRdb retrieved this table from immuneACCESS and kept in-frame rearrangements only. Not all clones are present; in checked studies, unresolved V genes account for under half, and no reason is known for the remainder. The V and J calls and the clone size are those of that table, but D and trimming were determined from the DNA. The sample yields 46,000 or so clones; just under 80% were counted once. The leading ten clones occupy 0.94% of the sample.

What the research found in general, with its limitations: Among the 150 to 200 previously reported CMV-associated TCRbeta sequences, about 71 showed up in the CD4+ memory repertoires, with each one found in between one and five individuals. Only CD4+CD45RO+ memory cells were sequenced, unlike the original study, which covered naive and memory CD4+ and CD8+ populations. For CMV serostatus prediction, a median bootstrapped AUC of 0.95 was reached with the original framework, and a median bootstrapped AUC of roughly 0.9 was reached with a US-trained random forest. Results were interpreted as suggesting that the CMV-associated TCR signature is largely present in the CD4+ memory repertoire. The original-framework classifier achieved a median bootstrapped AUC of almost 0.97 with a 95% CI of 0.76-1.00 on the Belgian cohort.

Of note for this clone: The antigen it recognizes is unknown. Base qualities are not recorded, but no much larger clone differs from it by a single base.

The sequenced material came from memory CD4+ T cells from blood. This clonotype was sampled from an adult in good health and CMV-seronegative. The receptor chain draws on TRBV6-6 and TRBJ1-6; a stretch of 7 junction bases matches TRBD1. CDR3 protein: CASSYLGTEPSPLHF. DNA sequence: TGTGCCAGCAGTTACCTAGGGACAGAACCTTCACCCCTCCACTTT.